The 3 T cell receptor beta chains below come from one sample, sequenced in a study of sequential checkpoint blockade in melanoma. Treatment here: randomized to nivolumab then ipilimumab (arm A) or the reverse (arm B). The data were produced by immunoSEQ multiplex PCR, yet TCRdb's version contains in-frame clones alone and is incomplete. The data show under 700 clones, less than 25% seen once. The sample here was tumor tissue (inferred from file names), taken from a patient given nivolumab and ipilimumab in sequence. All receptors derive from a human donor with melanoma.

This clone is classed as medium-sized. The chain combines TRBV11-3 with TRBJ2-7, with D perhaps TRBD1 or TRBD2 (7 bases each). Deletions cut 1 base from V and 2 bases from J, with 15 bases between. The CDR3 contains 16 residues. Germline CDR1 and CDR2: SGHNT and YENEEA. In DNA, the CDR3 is TGTGCCAGCAGCTTAGTAGGGGGGGACAGTCCCTACGAGCAGTACTTC. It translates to CASSLVGGDSPYEQYF.

DNA for the CDR3: TGTGCCAGTAGTACTCAGACAGGGCCAAGAACTGGGGCCAACGTCCTGACTTTC. Translating gives CASSTQTGPRTGANVLTF. The chain uses TRBV19 and TRBJ2-6; 7 bases agree with TRBD1. The germline V gene has CDR1 LNHDA and CDR2 SQIVND (reference sequence). The V segment lost 4 bases and the J segment 2 bases; nucleotides outside the gene matches: 11. The CDR3 runs 18 residues. The complete variable domain, with remaining parts taken from reference TRBV19 and TRBJ2-6, reads DGGITQSPKYLFRKEGQNVTLSCEQNLNHDAMYWYRQDPGQGLRLIYYSQIVNDFQKGDIAEGYSVSREKKESFPLTVTSAQKNPTAFYLCASSTQTGPRTGANVLTFGAGSRLTVL.

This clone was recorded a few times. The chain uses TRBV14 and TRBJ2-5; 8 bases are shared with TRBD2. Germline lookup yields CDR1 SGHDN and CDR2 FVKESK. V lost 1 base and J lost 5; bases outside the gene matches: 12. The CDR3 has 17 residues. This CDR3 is CASSQAVFGGALETQYF. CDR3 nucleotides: TGTGCCAGCAGCCAAGCGGTTTTCGGGGGGGCCCTTGAGACCCAGTACTTC. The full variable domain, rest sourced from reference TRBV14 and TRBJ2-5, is EAGVTQFPSHSVIEKGQTVTLRCDPISGHDNLYWYRRVMGKEIKFLLHFVKESKQDESGMPNNRFLAERTGGTYSTLKVQPAELEDSGVYFCASSQAVFGGALETQYFGPGTRLLVL.